The TCR beta chain described here comes from a study of shared clonotypes between healthy human individuals. Study-level background: The cohort had two women and a few men, ages 18 to 49. For every donor, three CD4 naive, three CD4 memory, two CD8 naive and one CD8 memory plates were used.

The CDR3 extends over 14 amino acids. Trimming took 3 bases from V and 6 from J, leaving 12 bases between them. Germline V lookup: CDR1 SNHLY, CDR2 FYNNEI. Findings of the study overall: Shared across four donors were roughly 4.8% of the naive CD4 clonotypes. Richness estimates generally favored naive over memory subsets.

Produced via immunoSEQ multiplex PCR; TCRdb's table is partial and in-frame only. The repertoire holds about 1.9 million clones, with over 85% as singletons. Terminally differentiated effector memory CD45RA+ cells were excluded by CCR7 positive selection of CD45RO-negative cells. This clone was counted once. The antigen is unknown. The clonotype comes from a man aged 18-30 years in good health. Some clones in this sample may be carry-over from other donors' samples. The chain has TRBV2 and TRBJ1-5; D gene uncertain. Sequenced: naive CD8+ T cells from PBMCs. CDR3 sequence reads: CASSEWQERQPQHF. CDR3 nucleotides: TGTGCCAGCAGTGAGTGGCAGGAGCGTCAGCCCCAGCATTTT.